This TCR beta chain was identified in a study of response to subunit inactivated influenza vaccine (dated by TCRdb to 2016 to 2019). With respect to the entire study: The study used deep quantitative T cell receptor repertoire profiling to track responses to a trivalent subunit inactivated influenza vaccine. Overall results and qualifications from the work: The authors proposed that each seasonal influenza vaccination may bring in only a limited number of new T cells.

Taken from the germline V gene, the CDR1 and CDR2 loops are SQVTM and ANQGSEA. The CDR3 spans 12 residues, from the cysteine through the phenylalanine. The entry retains the CDR3 DNA only, 36 bases that are in frame from base 1. From V the trimming removes 6 bases and from J it removes 4 bases, while the gene matches leave 3 bases of the junction unaccounted for. Library construction relied on RT-PCR. Sequenced using an Illumina HiSeq 2500. In-frame beta chains were kept once TCRdb had trimmed the public reads at Q25 with fastp and called clones with MiXCR. Each entry merges the rows of one CDR3 protein and shows their most common DNA and genes. The sample data list about 700,000 distinct CDR3 sequences, and 11% to 15% of these were observed just once. The ten largest account for 6% to 9.5% of the sample. This clonotype was detected many times. The clone's antigen remains unknown. Base quality data are lacking; no much larger clone is found one base away.

The specimen comprised PBMCs from blood, sampled around two weeks before vaccination. This receptor was taken from a middle-aged man who received an inactivated influenza vaccine. Donor details come from another sample of the same person, matched by shared clones. This chain joins TRBV29-1 to TRBJ2-3; 8 bases in the junction line up with TRBD1. The DNA sequence reads TGCAGCGTGGACAGGGTCCCAGATACGCAGTATTTT. It specifies CSVDRVPDTQYF.